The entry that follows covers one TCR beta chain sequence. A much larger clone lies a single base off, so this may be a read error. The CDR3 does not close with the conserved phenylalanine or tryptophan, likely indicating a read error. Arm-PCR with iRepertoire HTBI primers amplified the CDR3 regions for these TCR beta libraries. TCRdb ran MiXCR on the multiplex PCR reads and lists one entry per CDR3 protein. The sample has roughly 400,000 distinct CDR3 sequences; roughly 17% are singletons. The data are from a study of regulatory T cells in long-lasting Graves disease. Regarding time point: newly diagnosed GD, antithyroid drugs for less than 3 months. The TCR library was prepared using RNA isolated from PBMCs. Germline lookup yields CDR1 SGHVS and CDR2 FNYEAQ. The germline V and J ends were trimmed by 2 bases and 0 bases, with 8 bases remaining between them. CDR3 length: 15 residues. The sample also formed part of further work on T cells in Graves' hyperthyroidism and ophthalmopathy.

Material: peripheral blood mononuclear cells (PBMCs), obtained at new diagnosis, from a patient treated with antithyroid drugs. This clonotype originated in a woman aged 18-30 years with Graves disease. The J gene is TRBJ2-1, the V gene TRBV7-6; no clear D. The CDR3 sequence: CASSLSTYSYNEQFV. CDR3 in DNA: TGTGCCAGCAGCTTAAGTACCTACTCCTACAATGAGCAGTTCGTC.